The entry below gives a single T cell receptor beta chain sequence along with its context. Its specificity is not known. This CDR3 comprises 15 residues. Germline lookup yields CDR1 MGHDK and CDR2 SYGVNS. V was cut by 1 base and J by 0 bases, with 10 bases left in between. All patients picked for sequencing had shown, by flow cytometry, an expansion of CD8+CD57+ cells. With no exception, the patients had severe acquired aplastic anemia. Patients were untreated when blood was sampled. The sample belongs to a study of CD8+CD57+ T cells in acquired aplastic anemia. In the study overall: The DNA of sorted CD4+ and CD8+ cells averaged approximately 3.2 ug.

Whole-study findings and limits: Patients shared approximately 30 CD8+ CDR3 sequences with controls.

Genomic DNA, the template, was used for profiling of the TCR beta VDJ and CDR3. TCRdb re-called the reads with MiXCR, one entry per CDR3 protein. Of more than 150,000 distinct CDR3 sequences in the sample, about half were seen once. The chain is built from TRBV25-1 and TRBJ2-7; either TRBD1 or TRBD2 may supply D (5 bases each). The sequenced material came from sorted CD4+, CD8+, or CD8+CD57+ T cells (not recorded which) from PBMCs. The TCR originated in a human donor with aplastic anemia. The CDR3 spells CASSELRGPSYEQYF. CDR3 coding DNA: TGTGCCAGCAGTGAATTAAGGGGACCCTCCTACGAGCAGTACTTC.